The 5 T cell receptor beta chains below were found in one sample sequenced in a study of T cells after yellow fever vaccination. TCRdb reanalysed the 5' RACE reads using MiXCR and keeps one entry per CDR3 protein. Seen here are some 350,000 distinct CDR3 sequences, approximately 3.9% observed once, and the top ten hold 20% to 30%. The sequencing used PBMCs, collected 5 days after the yellow fever booster vaccination. The receptors were gathered from a man younger than 35 who received the YFV17D yellow fever vaccine.

This clonotype was counted many times. CDR3 sequence reads: CASSFTGGGYTDTQYF. The DNA for the CDR3 is TGTGCCAGCAGCTTTACTGGGGGGGGATACACAGATACGCAGTATTTT. The J gene is TRBJ2-3, the V gene TRBV7-2; TRBD2 aligns across 7 bases. V gave up 3 bases and J gave up 2 bases; unmatched junction bases: 8. The germline V gene encodes CDR1 SGHTA and CDR2 FQGNSA. The CDR3 is 16 amino acids.

The sample holds a few counts of this clonotype. In DNA form, the CDR3 reads TGTGCCACCAGTGATTATCACGACAATGAGCAGTTCTTC. Protein: CATSDYHDNEQFF. The rearrangement links TRBV24-1 to TRBJ2-1; D not resolved. Germline CDR1 KGHDR, CDR2 SFDVKD. CDR3 length: 13 amino acids. V was pared by 2 bases and J by 5 bases, with 6 bases between.

This clonotype was seen repeatedly, ten times or more. The chain employs TRBV6-1 and TRBJ2-2; D possibly uses TRBD1 or TRBD2 (7 bases each). The V end lost 3 bases, the J end lost 6 bases, and 11 bases lay between the germline ends. There are 14 residues in the CDR3. Germline V gene lookup returns CDR1 MNHNS and CDR2 SASEGT. The CDR3: CASSEGGGAGELFF. Here the CDR3 DNA reads TGTGCCAGCAGTGAGGGAGGGGGCGCCGGGGAGCTGTTTTTT.

This clonotype was found many times. The V gene is TRBV7-2, the J gene TRBJ2-1; D is undetermined. This CDR3 is built from 16 residues. Germline CDR1 and CDR2: SGHTA and FQGNSA. Trimming removed 0 bases from V and 0 bases from J, with 9 bases in between. This CDR3 is CASSLAPVSSYNEQFF. For the CDR3, the DNA is TGTGCCAGCAGCTTAGCTCCTGTTAGCTCCTACAATGAGCAGTTCTTC.

This clonotype was seen a few times. The chain has TRBV4-1 and TRBJ2-1; 11 bases match TRBD1. V lost 4 bases, J lost 9 bases, and 8 bases stayed unmatched. Per germline, CDR1 MGHRA and CDR2 YSYEKL. The CDR3 extends over 15 amino acids. In DNA, the CDR3 is TGCGCCAGCAGCCCAAGGGACAGGGGGAAATCTGAGCAGTTCTTC. This codes for CASSPRDRGKSEQFF.